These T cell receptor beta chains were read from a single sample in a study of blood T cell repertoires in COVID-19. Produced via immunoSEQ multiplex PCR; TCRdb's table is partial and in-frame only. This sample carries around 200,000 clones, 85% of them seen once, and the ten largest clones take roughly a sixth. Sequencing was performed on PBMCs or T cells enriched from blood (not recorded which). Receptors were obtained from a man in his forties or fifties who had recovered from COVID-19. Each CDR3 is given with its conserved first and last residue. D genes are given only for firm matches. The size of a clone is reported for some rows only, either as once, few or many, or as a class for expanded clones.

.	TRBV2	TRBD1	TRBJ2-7	CASRGQGYEQYF	TGTGCCAGCAGGGGACAGGGGTACGAGCAGTACTTC
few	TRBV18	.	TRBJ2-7	CASSPVHGGEQYF	TGTGCCAGCTCACCAGTTCATGGAGGCGAGCAGTACTTC
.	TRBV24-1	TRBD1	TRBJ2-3	CATSDNDRGPSTDTQYF	TGTGCCACCAGTGATAACGACAGGGGGCCGAGCACAGATACGCAGTATTTT
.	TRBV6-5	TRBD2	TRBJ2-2	CASSGGSLAGELFF	TGTGCCAGCAGCGGGGGGTCTTTGGCCGGGGAGCTGTTTTTT
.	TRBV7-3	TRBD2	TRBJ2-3	CASSNGLAGSLPDTQYF	TGTGCCAGCAGTAACGGACTAGCGGGATCACTGCCAGATACGCAGTATTTT
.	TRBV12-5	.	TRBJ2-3	CASGYTDTQYF	TGTGCTAGTGGCTACACAGATACGCAGTATTTT
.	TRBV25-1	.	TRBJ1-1	CASSAGVKRTEAFF	TGTGCCAGCAGCGCAGGGGTTAAGAGGACTGAAGCTTTCTTT
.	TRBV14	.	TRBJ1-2	CASSQVQANYGYTF	TGTGCCAGCAGCCAAGTCCAGGCCAACTATGGCTACACCTTC
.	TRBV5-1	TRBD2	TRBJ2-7	CASSLALAGVPSYEQYF	TGCGCCAGCAGCTTGGCCCTAGCGGGAGTACCGTCCTACGAGCAGTACTTC
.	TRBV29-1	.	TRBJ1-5	CSVRSPNQPQHF	TGCAGCGTTAGAAGCCCCAATCAGCCCCAGCATTTT
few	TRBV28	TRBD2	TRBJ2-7	CASMMGPGRGGEQYF	TGTGCCAGCATGATGGGCCCCGGGAGGGGTGGCGAGCAGTACTTC
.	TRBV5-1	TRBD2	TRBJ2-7	CASSFTSGSSYEQYF	TGCGCCAGCAGCTTTACTAGCGGGAGTTCCTACGAGCAGTACTTC
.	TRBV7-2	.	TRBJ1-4	CASSLGGGHEKLFF	TGTGCCAGCAGCTTAGGAGGAGGCCATGAAAAACTGTTTTTT
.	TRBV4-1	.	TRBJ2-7	CASSPVSRTGAYEQYF	TGCGCCAGCAGCCCTGTTTCGAGGACCGGGGCCTACGAGCAGTACTTC
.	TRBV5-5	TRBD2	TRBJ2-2	CASSFTPGLAGGGELFF	TGTGCCAGCAGCTTTACTCCGGGACTAGCGGGGGGCGGGGAGCTGTTTTTT
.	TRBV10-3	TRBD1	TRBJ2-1	CAISQRQGYNEQFF	TGTGCCATCAGTCAGAGACAGGGCTACAATGAGCAGTTCTTC
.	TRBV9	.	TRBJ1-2	CASSVEEGGGYGYTF	TGTGCCAGCAGCGTAGAAGAGGGCGGCGGCTATGGCTACACCTTC
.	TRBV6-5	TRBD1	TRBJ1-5	CASKQGARSQPQHF	TGTGCCAGTAAACAGGGGGCGCGGAGTCAGCCCCAGCATTTT
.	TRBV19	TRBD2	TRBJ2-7	CASSIGGLAAPYEQYF	TGTGCCAGTAGTATAGGGGGACTAGCGGCTCCCTACGAGCAGTACTTC
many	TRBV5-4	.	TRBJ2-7	CASSLGGQAIEQYF	TGTGCCAGCAGCTTGGGTGGGCAGGCAATCGAGCAGTACTTC
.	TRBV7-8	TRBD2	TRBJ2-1	CASSLGEGLEQFF	TGTGCCAGCAGCTTAGGGGAGGGCCTTGAGCAGTTCTTC
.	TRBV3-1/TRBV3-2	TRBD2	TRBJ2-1	CASSQEPIAGNEQFF	TGTGCCAGCAGCCAAGAGCCGATAGCGGGAAATGAGCAGTTCTTC
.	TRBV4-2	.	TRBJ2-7	CASSQDSGGRSSYEQYF	TGTGCCAGCAGCCAAGATAGTGGGGGCCGAAGCTCCTACGAGCAGTACTTC
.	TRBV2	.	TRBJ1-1	CASSGTVSNTEAFF	TGTGCCAGCAGTGGTACGGTAAGCAACACTGAAGCTTTCTTT
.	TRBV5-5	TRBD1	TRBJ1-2	CASSPEGTVYGYTF	TGTGCCAGCAGCCCGGAGGGGACAGTCTATGGCTACACCTTC
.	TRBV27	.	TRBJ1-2	CASSSGRLGYTF	TGTGCCAGCAGTTCGGGAAGATTAGGCTACACCTTC
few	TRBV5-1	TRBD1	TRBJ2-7	CASSLAGRGLDEQYF	TGCGCCAGCAGCTTGGCGGGCAGGGGGCTCGACGAGCAGTACTTC
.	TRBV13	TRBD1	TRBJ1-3	CASSSQGARTGNTIYF	TGTGCCAGCAGTTCTCAGGGGGCTAGGACGGGAAACACCATATATTTT
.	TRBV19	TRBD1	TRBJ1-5	CASSHGPGQGARSNQPQHF	TGTGCCAGTAGTCACGGACCGGGACAGGGGGCGCGGAGCAATCAGCCCCAGCATTTT
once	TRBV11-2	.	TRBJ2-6	CASSPLLFGANVLTF	TGTGCCAGCAGCCCCCTATTATTCGGGGCCAACGTCCTGACTTTC
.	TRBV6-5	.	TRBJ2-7	CASRGTGSSYEQYF	TGTGCCAGCAGGGGAACAGGGAGCTCCTACGAGCAGTACTTC
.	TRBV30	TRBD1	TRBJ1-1	CAWSHPRDRADTEAFF	TGTGCCTGGAGTCACCCAAGGGACAGGGCGGACACTGAAGCTTTCTTT
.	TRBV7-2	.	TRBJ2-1	CASTADTPGSYNEQFF	TGTGCCAGCACCGCGGACACCCCAGGTTCCTACAATGAGCAGTTCTTC
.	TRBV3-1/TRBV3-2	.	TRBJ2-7	CASSLSAGFDEQYF	TGTGCCAGCAGCCTGAGCGCGGGATTCGACGAGCAGTACTTC
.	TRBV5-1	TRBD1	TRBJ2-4	CASSPETGSKNIQYF	TGCGCCAGCAGCCCGGAGACAGGGTCGAAAAACATTCAGTACTTC
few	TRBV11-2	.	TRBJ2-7	CASSSTGEQYF	TGTGCCAGCAGCTCCACAGGAGAGCAGTACTTC
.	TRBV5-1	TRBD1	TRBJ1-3	CASRTGISGNTIYF	TGCGCCAGCAGGACAGGGATCTCTGGAAACACCATATATTTT
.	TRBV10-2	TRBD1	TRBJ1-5	CASGTGGERGGGNQPQHF	TGCGCCAGCGGGACAGGGGGCGAGCGAGGTGGGGGCAATCAGCCCCAGCATTTT
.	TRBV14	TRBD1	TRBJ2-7	CASSQTGGAGEKTSGLPYEQYF	TGTGCCAGCAGCCAGACAGGGGGCGCGGGGGAAAAAACTAGCGGCCTCCCCTACGAGCAGTACTTC
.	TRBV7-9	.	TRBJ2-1	CASSLSGFYNEQFF	TGTGCCAGCAGCTTATCGGGATTCTACAATGAGCAGTTCTTC
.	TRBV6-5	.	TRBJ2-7	CASSYEQLSSSYEQYF	TGTGCCAGCAGTTACGAACAGCTTTCAAGCTCCTACGAGCAGTACTTC
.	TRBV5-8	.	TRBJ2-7	CATPSGITYEQYF	TGTGCCACCCCGTCAGGCATAACCTACGAGCAGTACTTC
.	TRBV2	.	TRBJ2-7	CASIAKINSYEQYF	TGTGCCAGCATAGCGAAAATAAACTCCTACGAGCAGTACTTC
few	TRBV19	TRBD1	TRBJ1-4	CASSIVGQGYEKLFF	TGTGCCAGTAGTATAGTCGGACAGGGGTATGAAAAACTGTTTTTT
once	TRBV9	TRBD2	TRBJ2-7	CASSGGTSGIYEQYF	TGTGCCAGCAGCGGGGGGACTAGCGGGATTTACGAGCAGTACTTC
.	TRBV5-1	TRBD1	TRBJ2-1	CASSFQGEDNEQFF	TGCGCCAGCAGCTTCCAGGGGGAAGACAATGAGCAGTTCTTC